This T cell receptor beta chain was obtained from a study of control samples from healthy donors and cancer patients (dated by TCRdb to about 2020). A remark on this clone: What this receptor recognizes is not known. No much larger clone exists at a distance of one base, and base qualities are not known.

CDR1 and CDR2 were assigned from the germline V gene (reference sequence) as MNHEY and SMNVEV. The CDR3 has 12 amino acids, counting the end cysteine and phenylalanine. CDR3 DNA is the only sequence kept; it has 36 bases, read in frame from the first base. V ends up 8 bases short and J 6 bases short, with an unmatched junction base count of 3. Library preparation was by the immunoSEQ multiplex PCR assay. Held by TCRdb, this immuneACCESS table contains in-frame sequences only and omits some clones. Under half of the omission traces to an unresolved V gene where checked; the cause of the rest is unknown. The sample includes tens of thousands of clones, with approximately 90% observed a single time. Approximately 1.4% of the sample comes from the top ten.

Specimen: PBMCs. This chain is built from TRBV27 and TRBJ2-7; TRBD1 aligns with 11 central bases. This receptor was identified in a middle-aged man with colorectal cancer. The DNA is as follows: TGTGCCAGCGGGACAGGGGGTGCCGAGCAGTACTTC. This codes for CASGTGGAEQYF.